The clone carrying this T cell receptor beta chain was found many times. Its matching antigen is unknown. This record belongs to a study of T cells in Graves' hyperthyroidism and ophthalmopathy. About the research overall: Sampling of peripheral blood happened at initial diagnosis, prior to any treatment. Broader study findings: Blood also held most thyroid clonotypes expanded beyond 0.001.

Germline V lookup: CDR1 MNHNS, CDR2 SASEGT. V was shortened by 7 bases and J by 8 bases, with 9 bases between the two germline ends. This CDR3 has 11 residues. Amplified TCR beta CDR3 regions came from RNA transcripts. The study used the HTBI primer set for a first-round RT-PCR of the TCR CDR3. TCRdb redid the calling of the multiplex PCR reads with MiXCR, one entry per CDR3 protein. The data contain fewer than 110,000 distinct CDR3 sequences, less than 55% of them singletons. This TCR was sampled from a man between 35 and 55 years old with Graves' hyperthyroidism. Sequenced input: blood. V is TRBV6-1 and J is TRBJ2-1, with D perhaps being TRBD1 or TRBD2 (6 bases each). CDR3 sequence: CASKGGHEQFF. CDR3 DNA: TGTGCCAGCAAGGGGGGTCATGAGCAGTTCTTC.